Following are 8 T cell receptor beta chains from one sample sequenced in a study of ipilimumab plus nivolumab after autologous stem cell transplantation. Clones were read by immunoSEQ multiplex PCR, and TCRdb kept only the in-frame ones, dropping some. The table lists approximately 20,000 clones, 70% to 85% of them singletons. This specimen consisted of PBMCs, obtained in a trial of ipilimumab plus nivolumab as post-transplant consolidation. These receptors were taken from a male donor with diffuse large B-cell lymphoma.

This rearrangement joins TRBV5-4 to TRBJ2-7, with 11 bases that match TRBD2. This CDR3 contains 17 residues. CDR1 and CDR2 (germline): SGHNT, YYREEE (reference sequence). V lost 4 bases, J lost 7 bases, and 16 bases stayed unmatched. CDR3 loop: CASSPGVGLAGGGEQYF. Here the CDR3 DNA reads TGTGCCAGCAGCCCAGGGGTAGGGCTAGCGGGAGGCGGAGAGCAGTACTTC.

The chain joins TRBV23-1 to TRBJ2-6, with a weak D call TRBD2 (6 bases). TRBV23-1 falls under the ORF class, with uncertain function. V was trimmed by 4 bases and J by 4 bases, leaving 17 bases between them. The CDR3 extends over 17 amino acids. Here the CDR3 reads CASSRAGRGGGANVLTF. In DNA form, the CDR3 reads TGCGCCAGCAGTCGTGCCGGTCGCGGAGGGGGGGCCAACGTCCTGACTTTC.

Concerning this clone itself: In the same sample, other DNA sequences code for this CDR3. The chain carries TRBV5-1 and TRBJ2-5, with D possibly matching TRBD2 (6 bases). This CDR3 is 14 amino acids long. Germline V gene sequence: CDR1 SGHRS, CDR2 YFSETQ. The germline V and J ends were trimmed by 3 bases and 2 bases, with 11 bases remaining between them. In nucleotides, the CDR3 is TGCGCCAGCAGCTGGGGACTGGCGCAAGAGACCCAGTACTTC. It specifies CASSWGLAQETQYF.

The chain links TRBV6-1 to TRBJ2-7; perhaps TRBD2 as D (5 bases). The CDR3 consists of 13 residues. Germline V lookup: CDR1 MNHNS, CDR2 SASEGT. The V end was cut by 8 bases, the J end by 0 bases, with 11 bases between. The CDR3 bases are TGTGCCAGCGCTAGAGGGAGCTCCTACGAGCAGTACTTC. Protein product: CASARGSSYEQYF.

The chain joins TRBV11-2 to TRBJ2-1; 9 positions agree with TRBD1. The CDR3 runs 15 residues. Germline CDR1 SGHAT, CDR2 FQNNGV. V gave up 4 bases and J gave up 1 base; unmatched junction bases: 2. The CDR3 here is CASSWGQGSYNEQFF. CDR3 in DNA: TGTGCCAGCAGCTGGGGACAGGGTTCCTACAATGAGCAGTTCTTC.

This clone was observed a few times. The rearrangement uses TRBV18 and TRBJ1-1; D perhaps matches TRBD1 (6 bases). Germline V gene data show CDR1 as KGHSH and CDR2 as LQKENI. The CDR3 extends over 15 amino acids. The ends were cut back, 2 bases at V and 0 bases at J, with 10 bases in the middle. The CDR3 region is CASSPTTGMNTEAFF. The CDR3 coding sequence is TGTGCCAGCTCACCAACGACAGGTATGAACACTGAAGCTTTCTTT.

V gene TRBV14 combines with J gene TRBJ1-3; D is possibly TRBD1 (5 bases). Trimming stripped 3 bases from V and 2 bases from J, with 14 bases between. The CDR3 sequence is 16 residues long. The germline CDR1 and CDR2 sequences are SGHDN and FVKESK. The CDR3 here is CASSQSRKGPGNTIYF. The DNA for the CDR3 is TGTGCCAGCAGCCAGAGCCGGAAGGGACCTGGAAACACCATATATTTT.

V and J are TRBV30 and TRBJ2-7; the match to TRBD1 covers 9 bases. Germline V lookup: CDR1 GTSNPN, CDR2 SVGIG (reference sequence). Germline trimming cut 0 bases from V and 5 bases from J; bases unmatched to any gene: 5. There are 14 residues in the CDR3. In DNA, the CDR3 is TGTGCCTGGAGTGTTACGGGACAGGGCGACGAGCAGTACTTC. It translates to CAWSVTGQGDEQYF.